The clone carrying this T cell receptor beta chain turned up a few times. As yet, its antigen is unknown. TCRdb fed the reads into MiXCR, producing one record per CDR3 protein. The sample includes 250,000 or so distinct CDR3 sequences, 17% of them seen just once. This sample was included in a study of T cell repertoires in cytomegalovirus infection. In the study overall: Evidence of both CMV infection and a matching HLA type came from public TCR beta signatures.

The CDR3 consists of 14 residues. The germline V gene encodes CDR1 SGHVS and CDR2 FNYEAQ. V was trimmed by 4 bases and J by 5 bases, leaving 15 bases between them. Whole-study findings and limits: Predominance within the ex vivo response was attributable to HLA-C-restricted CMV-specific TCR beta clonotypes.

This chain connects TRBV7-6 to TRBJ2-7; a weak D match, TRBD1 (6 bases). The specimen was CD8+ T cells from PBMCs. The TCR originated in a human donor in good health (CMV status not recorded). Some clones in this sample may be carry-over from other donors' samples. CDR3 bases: TGTGCCAGCAGCTCTTCCGGGACACTTCACGAGCAGTACTTC. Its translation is CASSSSGTLHEQYF.